This T cell receptor (beta chain) is from a study of T cells in narcolepsy. Regarding the study as a whole: Some memory CD4+ repertoires had no autoreactive clone sequences. Autoreactive HCRT-specific and TRIB2-specific clonotypes were marked in same-patient CSF-versus-blood CD4+ comparisons.

Comments on this clone: The antigen is not known.

Libraries were prepared by immunoSEQ multiplex PCR; TCRdb keeps only in-frame clonotypes and omits some of them. The sample contains around 25,000 clones, about four fifths of which appear only once. There are 13 residues in the CDR3. Trimming took 5 bases from V and 3 from J, leaving 11 bases between them. Per germline, CDR1 SGHVS and CDR2 FNYEAQ. Sequenced: CD45RA- memory CD4+ T cells from PBMCs. The receptor was isolated from a human donor with narcolepsy. This sequence joins TRBV7-6 and TRBJ2-7, with a tentative D call TRBD1 (5 bases). The CDR3 DNA follows: TGTGCCAGCAGCCCACGACAGCGCTACGAGCAGTACTTC. Translation: CASSPRQRYEQYF. Combining the CDR3 with reference TRBV7-6 and TRBJ2-7 gives the whole variable domain GAGVSQSPRYKVTKRGQDVALRCDPISGHVSLYWYRQALGQGPEFLTYFNYEAQQDKSGLPNDRFSAERPEGSISTLTIQRTEQRDSAMYRCASSPRQRYEQYFGPGTRLTVT.